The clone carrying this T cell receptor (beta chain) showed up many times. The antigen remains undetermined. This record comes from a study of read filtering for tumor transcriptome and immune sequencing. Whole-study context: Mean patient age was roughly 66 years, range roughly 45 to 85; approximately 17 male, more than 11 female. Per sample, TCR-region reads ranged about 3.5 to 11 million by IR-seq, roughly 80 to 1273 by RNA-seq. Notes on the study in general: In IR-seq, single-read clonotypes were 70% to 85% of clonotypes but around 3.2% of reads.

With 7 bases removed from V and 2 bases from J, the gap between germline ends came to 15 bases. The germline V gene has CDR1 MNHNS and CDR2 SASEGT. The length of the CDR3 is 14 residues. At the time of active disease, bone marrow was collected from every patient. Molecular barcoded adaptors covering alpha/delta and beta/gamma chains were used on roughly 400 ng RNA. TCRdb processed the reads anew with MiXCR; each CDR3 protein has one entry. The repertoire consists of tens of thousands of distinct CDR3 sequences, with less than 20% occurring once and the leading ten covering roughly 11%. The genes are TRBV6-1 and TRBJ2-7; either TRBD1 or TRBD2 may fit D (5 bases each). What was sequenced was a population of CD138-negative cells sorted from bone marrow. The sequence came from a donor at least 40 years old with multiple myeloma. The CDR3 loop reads CASILPGAPYEQYF. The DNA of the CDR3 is TGTGCCAGCATTCTACCCGGGGCCCCCTACGAGCAGTACTTC.